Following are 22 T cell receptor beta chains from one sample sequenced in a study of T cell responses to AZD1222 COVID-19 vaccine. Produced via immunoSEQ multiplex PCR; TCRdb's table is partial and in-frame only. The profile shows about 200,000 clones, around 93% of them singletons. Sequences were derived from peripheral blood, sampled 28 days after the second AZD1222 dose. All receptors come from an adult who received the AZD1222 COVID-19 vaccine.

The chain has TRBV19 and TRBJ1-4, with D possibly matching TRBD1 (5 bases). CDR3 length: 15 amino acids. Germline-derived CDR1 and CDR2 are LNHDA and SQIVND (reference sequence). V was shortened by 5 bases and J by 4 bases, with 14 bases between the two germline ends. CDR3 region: CASSFFQGGNEKLFF. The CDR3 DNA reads TGTGCCAGTAGTTTCTTTCAGGGAGGTAATGAAAAACTGTTTTTT.

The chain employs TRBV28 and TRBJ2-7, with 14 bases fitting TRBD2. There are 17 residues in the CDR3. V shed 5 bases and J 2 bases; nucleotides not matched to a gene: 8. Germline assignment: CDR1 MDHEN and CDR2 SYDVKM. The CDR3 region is CASSRTSGGSITYEQYF. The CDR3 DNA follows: TGTGCCAGCAGTAGGACTAGCGGGGGGTCAATAACCTACGAGCAGTACTTC.

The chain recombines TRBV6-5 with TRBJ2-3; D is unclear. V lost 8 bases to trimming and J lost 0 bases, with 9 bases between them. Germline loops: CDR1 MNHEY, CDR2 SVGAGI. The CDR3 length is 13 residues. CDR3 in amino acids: CASLPVSTDTQYF. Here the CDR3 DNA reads TGTGCCAGCCTCCCGGTGAGCACAGATACGCAGTATTTT.

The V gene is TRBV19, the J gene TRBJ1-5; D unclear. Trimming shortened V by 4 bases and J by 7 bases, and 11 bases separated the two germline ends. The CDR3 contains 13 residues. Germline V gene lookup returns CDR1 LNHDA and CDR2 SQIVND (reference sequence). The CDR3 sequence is CASSTREEQPQHF. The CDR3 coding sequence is TGTGCCAGTAGTACAAGGGAGGAACAGCCCCAGCATTTT.

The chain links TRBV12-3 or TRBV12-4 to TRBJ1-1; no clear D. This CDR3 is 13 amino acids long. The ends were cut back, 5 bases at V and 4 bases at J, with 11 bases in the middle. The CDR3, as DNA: TGTGCCAGCAGTCCCACTCGGGGCACTGAAGCTTTCTTT. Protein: CASSPTRGTEAFF.

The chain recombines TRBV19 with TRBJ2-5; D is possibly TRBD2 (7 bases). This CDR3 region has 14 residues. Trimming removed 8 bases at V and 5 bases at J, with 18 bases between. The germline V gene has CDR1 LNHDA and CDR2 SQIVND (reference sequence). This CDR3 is CASARGRGAETQYF. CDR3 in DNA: TGTGCCAGTGCACGGGGTCGGGGGGCGGAGACCCAGTACTTC.

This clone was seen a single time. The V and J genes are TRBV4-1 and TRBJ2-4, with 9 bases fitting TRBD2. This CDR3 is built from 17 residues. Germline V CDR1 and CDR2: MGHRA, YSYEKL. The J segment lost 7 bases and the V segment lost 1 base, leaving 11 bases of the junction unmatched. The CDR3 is CASSQASVPGLANIQYF. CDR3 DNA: TGCGCCAGCAGCCAAGCTTCCGTACCGGGACTAGCCAACATTCAGTACTTC.

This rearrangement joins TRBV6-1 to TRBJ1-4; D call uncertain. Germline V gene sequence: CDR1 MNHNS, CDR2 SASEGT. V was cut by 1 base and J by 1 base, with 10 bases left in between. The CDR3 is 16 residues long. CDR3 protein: CASSEGPGLTNEKLFF. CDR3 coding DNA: TGTGCCAGCAGTGAAGGTCCGGGCTTAACTAATGAAAAACTGTTTTTT.

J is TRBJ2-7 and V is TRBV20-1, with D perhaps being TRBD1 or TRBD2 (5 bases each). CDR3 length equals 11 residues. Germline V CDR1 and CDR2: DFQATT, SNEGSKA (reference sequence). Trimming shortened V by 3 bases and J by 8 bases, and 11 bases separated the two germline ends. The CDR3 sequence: CSARTEDKQYF. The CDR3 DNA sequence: TGCAGTGCTAGGACGGAGGACAAGCAGTACTTC.

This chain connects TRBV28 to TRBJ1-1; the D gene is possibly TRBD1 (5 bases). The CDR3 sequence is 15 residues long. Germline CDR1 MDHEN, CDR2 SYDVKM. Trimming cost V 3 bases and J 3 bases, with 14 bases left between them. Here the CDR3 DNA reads TGTGCCAGCAGTTTTCCCGGGGCCTGGGACACTGAAGCTTTCTTT. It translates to CASSFPGAWDTEAFF.

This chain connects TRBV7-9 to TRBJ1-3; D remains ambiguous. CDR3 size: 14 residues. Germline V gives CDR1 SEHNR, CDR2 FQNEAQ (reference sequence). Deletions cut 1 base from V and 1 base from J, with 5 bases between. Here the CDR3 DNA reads TGTGCCAGCAGCTTAGAGATTTCTGGAAACACCATATATTTT. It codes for CASSLEISGNTIYF.

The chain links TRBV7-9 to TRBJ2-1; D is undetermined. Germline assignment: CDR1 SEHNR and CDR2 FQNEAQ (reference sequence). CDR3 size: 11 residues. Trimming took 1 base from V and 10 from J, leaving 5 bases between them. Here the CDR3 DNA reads TGTGCCAGCAGCTTAGGTGGGGAGCAGTTCTTC. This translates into CASSLGGEQFF. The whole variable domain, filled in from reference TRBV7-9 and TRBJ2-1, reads DTGVSQNPRHKITKRGQNVTFRCDPISEHNRLYWYRQTLGQGPEFLTYFQNEAQLEKSRLLSDRFSAERPKGSFSTLEIQRTEQGDSAMYLCASSLGGEQFFGPGTRLTVL.

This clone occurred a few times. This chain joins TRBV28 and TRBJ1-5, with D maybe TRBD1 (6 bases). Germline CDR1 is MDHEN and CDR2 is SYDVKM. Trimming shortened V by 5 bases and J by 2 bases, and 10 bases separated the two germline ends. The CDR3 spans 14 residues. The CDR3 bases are TGTGCCAGCAGTCTGGACAGTCGCAATCAGCCCCAGCATTTT. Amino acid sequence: CASSLDSRNQPQHF.

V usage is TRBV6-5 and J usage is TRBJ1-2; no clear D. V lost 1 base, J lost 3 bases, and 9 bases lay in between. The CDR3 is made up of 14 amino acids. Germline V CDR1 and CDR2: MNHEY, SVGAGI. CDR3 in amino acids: CASSYYGTDYGYTF. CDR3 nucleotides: TGTGCCAGCAGTTACTATGGCACCGACTATGGCTACACCTTC.

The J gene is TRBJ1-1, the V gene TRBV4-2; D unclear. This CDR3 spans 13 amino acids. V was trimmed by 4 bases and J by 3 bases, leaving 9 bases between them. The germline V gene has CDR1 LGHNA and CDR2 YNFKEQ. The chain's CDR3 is CASSPRSDTEAFF. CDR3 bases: TGTGCCAGCAGCCCCCGTTCGGACACTGAAGCTTTCTTT.

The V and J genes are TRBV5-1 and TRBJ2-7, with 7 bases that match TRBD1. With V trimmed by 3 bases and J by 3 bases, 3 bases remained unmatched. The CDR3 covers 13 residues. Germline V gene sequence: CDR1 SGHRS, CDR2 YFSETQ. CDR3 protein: CASSSDRVYEQYF. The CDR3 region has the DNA TGCGCCAGCAGCTCCGACAGGGTCTACGAGCAGTACTTC.

CDR3: CATGGLSTDTQYF. In DNA form, the CDR3 reads TGTGCCACCGGGGGACTTAGCACAGATACGCAGTATTTT. The chain has TRBV15 and TRBJ2-3; weak D call: TRBD2 (6 bases). The ends were cut back, 8 bases at V and 0 bases at J, with 9 bases in the middle. CDR1 LNHNV and CDR2 YYDKDF come from the germline V gene (reference sequence). The CDR3 extends over 13 amino acids.

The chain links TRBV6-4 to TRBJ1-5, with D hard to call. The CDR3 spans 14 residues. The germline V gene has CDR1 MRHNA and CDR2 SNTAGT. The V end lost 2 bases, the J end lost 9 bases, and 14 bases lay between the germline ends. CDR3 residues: CASSDREGCWPQHF. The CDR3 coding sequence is TGTGCCAGCAGTGACAGGGAGGGCTGTTGGCCCCAGCATTTT.

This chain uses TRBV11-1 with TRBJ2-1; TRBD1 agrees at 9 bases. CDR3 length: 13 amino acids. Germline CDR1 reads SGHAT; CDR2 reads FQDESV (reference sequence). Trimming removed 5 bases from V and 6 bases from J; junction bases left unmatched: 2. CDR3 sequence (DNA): TGTGCCAGCAGCCTGGACAGGGGCAATGAGCAGTTCTTC. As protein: CASSLDRGNEQFF.

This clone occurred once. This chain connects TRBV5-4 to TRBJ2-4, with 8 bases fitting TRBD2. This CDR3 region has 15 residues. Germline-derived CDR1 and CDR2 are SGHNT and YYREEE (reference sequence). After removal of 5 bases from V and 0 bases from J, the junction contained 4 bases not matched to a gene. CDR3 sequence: CASRPGGIAKNIQYF. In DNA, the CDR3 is TGTGCCAGCAGGCCGGGGGGGATAGCCAAAAACATTCAGTACTTC.

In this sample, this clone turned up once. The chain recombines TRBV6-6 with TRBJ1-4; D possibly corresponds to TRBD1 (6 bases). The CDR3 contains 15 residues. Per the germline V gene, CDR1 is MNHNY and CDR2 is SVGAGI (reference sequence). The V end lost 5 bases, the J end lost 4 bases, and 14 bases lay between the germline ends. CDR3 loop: CASSRLRQVNEKLFF. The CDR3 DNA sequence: TGTGCCAGCAGTCGGCTACGACAGGTTAATGAAAAACTGTTTTTT.

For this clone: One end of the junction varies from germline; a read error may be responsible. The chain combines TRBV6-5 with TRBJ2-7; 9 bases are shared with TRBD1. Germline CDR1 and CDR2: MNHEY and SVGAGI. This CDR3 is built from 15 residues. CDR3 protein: CASSDSTDRGWEQYF. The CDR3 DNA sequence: TGTGCCAGCAGTGACTCCACGGACAGGGGATGGGAGCAGTACTTC.